This TCR beta chain was identified during a study of T cell responses to AZD1222 COVID-19 vaccine. The CDR3 length is 11 residues. Trimming pared 4 bases from V and 3 bases from J, leaving 4 bases between. The germline gives CDR1 MDHEN, CDR2 SYDVKM. The protocol was immunoSEQ multiplex PCR, while the TCRdb copy is restricted to in-frame clones and leaves out a portion. The table shows 78,000 or so clones, with over 70% occurring only once. The sequencing used peripheral blood, collected 28 days after the second AZD1222 dose. The rearrangement links TRBV28 to TRBJ2-7; D unresolved. This TCR was recovered from an adult who received the AZD1222 COVID-19 vaccine. The CDR3 region is CASSSNYEQYF. DNA of the CDR3: TGTGCCAGCAGTTCCAACTACGAGCAGTACTTC.